This is a list of T cell receptor beta chains from one sample in a study of response to subunit inactivated influenza vaccine. TCRdb re-analysed the RT-PCR reads in MiXCR, keeping a single row per CDR3 protein. The sample holds about 570,000 distinct CDR3 sequences; around 10% are singletons and the top ten take approximately 11%. This same sample was also part of a study on T cells expressing NK-cell markers.

Source: PBMCs from blood, taken on the day of vaccination. These receptor sequences come from a man aged 50-60 years who received an inactivated influenza vaccine. CDR3s include the opening cysteine and the closing phenylalanine or tryptophan. The D gene is left open where the match is weak. A clone size is listed for some rows: how often the clone was seen (once, few, many), or a class if it is expanded.

TRBD2 | few | TRBJ2-7 | TRBV27 | TGTGCCAGCAGTTTCGTGACTAGCGGGGGAATCTACGAGCAGTACTTC | CASSFVTSGGIYEQYF
NA | NA | TRBJ2-7 | TRBV11-2 | TGTGCCAGCAGCTCCCCCGCGGCAGCCCCCTACGAGCAGTACTTC | CASSSPAAAPYEQYF
TRBD1 | few | TRBJ2-7 | TRBV15 | TGTGCCACCAGCATCGGGACAGGGCCTCCCTACGAGCAGTACTTC | CATSIGTGPPYEQYF
NA | few | TRBJ2-7 | TRBV20-1 | TGCAGTGCTAGCCTCCCCAGGGGGGCATTTGACTACGAGCAGTACTTC | CSASLPRGAFDYEQYF
TRBD1 | few | TRBJ2-1 | TRBV7-2 | TGTGCCAGCAGCTTAGGACAGGGCTGGAGCAATGAGCAGTTCTTC | CASSLGQGWSNEQFF
NA | NA | TRBJ2-6 | TRBV7-9 | TGTGCCAGCACCCCATGGGATGGGGCCAACGTCCTGACTTTC | CASTPWDGANVLTF
NA | many | TRBJ2-5 | TRBV5-1 | TGCGCCAGCAGCGACCGGGACGGCCACGAGCCTCAAGAGACCCAGTACTTC | CASSDRDGHEPQETQYF
TRBD1 | few | TRBJ1-1 | TRBV20-1 | TGCAGTGCTGAATCGGGACAGGGGGCGGTTGGTGAAGCTTTCTTT | CSAESGQGAVGEAFF
TRBD1 | many | TRBJ1-1 | TRBV29-1 | TGCAGCGTACCAGGGGGAATGAACACTGAAGCTTTCTTT | CSVPGGMNTEAFF
NA | NA | TRBJ2-1 | TRBV2 | TGTGCCAGCAGTGAAGCGCTTACGGCCGCAAATGAGCAGTTCTTC | CASSEALTAANEQFF
TRBD2 | NA | TRBJ2-2 | TRBV6-1 | TGTGCCAGCAGTCGCGCCGGGACTAGCGTAAACACCGGGGAGCTGTTTTTT | CASSRAGTSVNTGELFF
NA | few | TRBJ2-2 | TRBV6-5 | TGTGCCAGCAGTTTAGTTCTACGGAAGGCCGGGGAGCTGTTTTTT | CASSLVLRKAGELFF
NA | NA | TRBJ2-1 | TRBV5-1 | TGCGCCAGCAGGGTAGTCACTTACAATGAGCAGTTCTTC | CASRVVTYNEQFF
NA | few | TRBJ2-7 | TRBV6-2/TRBV6-3 | TGTGCCACCCAACACGGGGGCAGGGAAAACGAGCAGTACTTC | CATQHGGRENEQYF
NA | NA | TRBJ1-3 | TRBV12-3/TRBV12-4 | TGTGCCAGCAGGCGGGACACCCACTCTGGAAACACCATATATTTT | CASRRDTHSGNTIYF
NA | NA | TRBJ2-5 | TRBV20-1 | TGCAGTGTTGGCTACCAAGAGACCCAGTACTTC | CSVGYQETQYF
TRBD1 | NA | TRBJ2-1 | TRBV19 | TGTGCCAGTAGTGTCCGGGACAGGGGGACCAATGAGCAGTTCTTC | CASSVRDRGTNEQFF
NA | NA | TRBJ2-7 | TRBV27 | TGTGCCAGCAGTATGGCCAGTTCCTACGAGCAGTACTTC | CASSMASSYEQYF
NA | once | TRBJ1-3 | TRBV19 | TGTGCCAGTACCTTCAAAGGAGGAAACACCATATTTTTT | CASTFKGGNTIFF
TRBD1 | NA | TRBJ2-2 | TRBV5-1 | TGCGCCAGCAGCTCCTACCCGGGACAGGGAATCACCGGGGAGCTGTTTTTT | CASSSYPGQGITGELFF
TRBD2 | NA | TRBJ2-1 | TRBV12-3/TRBV12-4 | TGTGCCAGCAGTTTAATTCCGGGACTACCCAATGAGCAGTTCTTC | CASSLIPGLPNEQFF
NA | once | TRBJ2-6 | TRBV18 | TGTGCCAGCTCACGGTTGGTTCAGGGTTTAGGGGCCAACGTCCTGACTTTC | CASSRLVQGLGANVLTF
TRBD2 | NA | TRBJ2-1 | TRBV20-1 | TGCAGTGCTAGCGGGGGGAGTTTCGTCAATGAGCAGTTCTTC | CSASGGSFVNEQFF
NA | NA | TRBJ2-7 | TRBV24-1 | TGTGCCACCAGTGATGGATGGACCGAGCAGTACTTC | CATSDGWTEQYF
NA | NA | TRBJ2-7 | TRBV4-1 | TGCGCCAGCAGCCACCCGGGACGGAACTACGAGCAGTACTTC | CASSHPGRNYEQYF
NA | many | TRBJ1-2 | TRBV12-3/TRBV12-4 | TGTGCCAGCAGTTTAACCAGGTTCTATGGCTACACCTTC | CASSLTRFYGYTF
NA | many | TRBJ2-2 | TRBV5-1 | TGCGCCAGCAGCTTCATGGAGGAGACCGGGGAGCTGTTTTTT | CASSFMEETGELFF
NA | few | TRBJ2-3 | TRBV24-1 | TGTGCCACCAGTGGGGCCAGGACAGCAACGGCAGATACGCAGTATTTT | CATSGARTATADTQYF
NA | many | TRBJ2-2 | TRBV27 | TGTGCCAGCAGTTTTCTTGCCGGGGAGCTGTTTTTT | CASSFLAGELFF
NA | few | TRBJ1-3 | TRBV20-1 | TGCAGTGCTTGGAACCGGGCCCCAAGAAACACCATATATTTT | CSAWNRAPRNTIYF
TRBD1 | NA | TRBJ1-5 | TRBV5-5 | TGTGCCAGCAGCTTGGGGGTGGCAGGGGGGCAGCCCCAGCATTTT | CASSLGVAGGQPQHF
TRBD1 | NA | TRBJ1-1 | TRBV28 | TGTGCCAGCAGACTGACAGGGGGCATGAACACTGAAGCTTTCTTT | CASRLTGGMNTEAFF
TRBD1 | NA | TRBJ2-3 | TRBV7-2 | TGTGCCAGCAGCCGTCTGGGACAGACCACAGATACGCAGTATTTT | CASSRLGQTTDTQYF
TRBD2 | many | TRBJ2-3 | TRBV11-2 | TGTGCCAGCAGCTTAGGTGGACTAGCGGGCACAGATACGCAGTATTTT | CASSLGGLAGTDTQYF
TRBD1 | many | TRBJ2-7 | TRBV7-8 | TGTGCCAGCAGGTTTACAGGGGGCTACGAGCAGTACTTC | CASRFTGGYEQYF
NA | NA | TRBJ2-1 | TRBV19 | TGTGCCAGTAGTATATCCTACAATGAGCAGTTCTTC | CASSISYNEQFF
NA | few | TRBJ1-5 | TRBV19 | TGTGCCAGTAATAGTCGGAATCAGCCCCAGCATTTT | CASNSRNQPQHF
NA | many | TRBJ2-5 | TRBV29-1 | TGCAGCGTTGCTGTTACAGGTCAAGAGACCCAGTACTTC | CSVAVTGQETQYF
TRBD2 | many | TRBJ2-3 | TRBV10-3 | TGTGCCATCAGGCCGGGACTAGCGGGAGAGTCAGATACGCAGTATTTT | CAIRPGLAGESDTQYF
NA | few | TRBJ1-1 | TRBV4-3 | TGCGCCAGCAGCGAGGACTTTTCCGGCGGCACTGAAGCTTTCTTT | CASSEDFSGGTEAFF
TRBD1 | NA | TRBJ2-5 | TRBV29-1 | TGCAGCGTTGGAGGGACAGGTCCCCAAGAGACCCAGTACTTC | CSVGGTGPQETQYF
NA | NA | TRBJ1-1 | TRBV20-1 | TGCAGTGCTAGCGACGGAAACTTGAACACTGAAGCTTTCTTT | CSASDGNLNTEAFF
NA | few | TRBJ2-4 | TRBV7-2 | TGTGCCAGCAGCGTTCGCCCTTACGGGGACATTCAGTACTTC | CASSVRPYGDIQYF
NA | many | TRBJ2-4 | TRBV10-3 | TGTGCCATCAGTGACCCTCTAGCCAAAAACATTCAGTACTTC | CAISDPLAKNIQYF
TRBD2 | NA | TRBJ2-7 | TRBV28 | TGTGCCAGCAGTTTAGGAAGAGCGGGAGGGTTTAACGAGCAGTACTTC | CASSLGRAGGFNEQYF
NA | few | TRBJ2-1 | TRBV7-2 | TGTGCCAGCAGCTTCCAGGGGCGGAGTGAGCAGTTCTTC | CASSFQGRSEQFF
NA | many | TRBJ1-5 | TRBV4-3 | TGCGCCAGCAGCCCAGACAGAGTCAATCAGCCCCAGCATTTT | CASSPDRVNQPQHF
TRBD1 | few | TRBJ1-2 | TRBV6-2/TRBV6-3 | TGTGCCAGCAGGGGATCGCGACAGGGGCCAAACTATGGCTACACCTTC | CASRGSRQGPNYGYTF
TRBD2 | NA | TRBJ2-3 | TRBV5-1 | TGCGCCAGCAGCTTGGCAACTAGCGGGAACACAGATACGCAGTATTTT | CASSLATSGNTDTQYF
NA | NA | TRBJ2-3 | TRBV12-3/TRBV12-4 | TGTGCCAGCAGCTACACGACAGGTCGCACAGATACGCAGTATTTT | CASSYTTGRTDTQYF
TRBD2 | NA | TRBJ2-7 | TRBV11-2 | TGTGCCAGCAGCTGGGGGACTAGCGGGACCTACGAGCAGTACTTC | CASSWGTSGTYEQYF
NA | many | TRBJ2-7 | TRBV5-5 | TGTGCCAGCAGACTACGGGACGCGGTTCTGGGGGAGCAGTACTTC | CASRLRDAVLGEQYF
NA | few | TRBJ2-3 | TRBV7-8 | TGTGCCAGCAGATCAAAGTGGGCTACTAGCACAGATACGCAGTATTTT | CASRSKWATSTDTQYF